This T cell receptor (beta chain) was retrieved from a study of early T cells in non-severe SARS-CoV-2 infection. Between the trimmed V and J ends, which lost 1 base and 3 bases, there was a span of 19 bases. Germline CDR1 reads SNHLY; CDR2 reads FYNNEI. The CDR3 covers 18 residues. In this sample, this clonotype turned up many times. TCRdb re-derived calls from the 5' RACE reads in MiXCR, one entry per CDR3 protein. The sample contains around 9,000 distinct CDR3 sequences, 4.8% of which appear only once. The sequenced sample consisted of whole blood. J is TRBJ1-5 and V is TRBV2; D not certain. This TCR was sampled from an adult who was a healthcare worker with PCR-confirmed SARS-CoV-2 infection or an uninfected control (not recorded which). CDR3 DNA: TGTGCCAGCAGTGAAGTCGTTGGCCAGGCTCTTTCCAATCAGCCCCAGCATTTT. Translating gives CASSEVVGQALSNQPQHF.